Below are 16 T cell receptor beta chains sequenced from a single sample in a study of beta chain features in type 1 diabetes. cDNA synthesis used the whole RNA isolate, giving expressed TCRB sequences. Some clones are missing from TCRdb's copy, which holds only in-frame ones; the method was immunoSEQ multiplex PCR. Among hundreds of thousands of clones listed, 10% to 12% were seen once. The sequenced sample was naive CD4+ T cells from blood. Source of these receptors: a woman between 18 and 29 years old in good health.

The rearrangement uses TRBV14 and TRBJ1-4; D may be TRBD1 (6 bases). CDR3 length equals 16 residues. The germline V gene encodes CDR1 SGHDN and CDR2 FVKESK. Trimming took off 0 bases at V and 8 bases at J, with 16 bases between the two ends. The CDR3 DNA follows: TGTGCCAGCAGCCAAGATATCGACAGGCCCCAGGAAAAACTGTTTTTT. This codes for CASSQDIDRPQEKLFF.

J is TRBJ2-7 and V is TRBV19; D possibly corresponds to TRBD1 (5 bases). Per germline, CDR1 LNHDA and CDR2 SQIVND (reference sequence). V lost 6 bases to trimming and J lost 0 bases, with 9 bases between them. The CDR3 covers 13 residues. The CDR3 DNA sequence: TGTGCCAGTAGGGTCGACAGCTCCTACGAGCAGTACTTC. It is translated as CASRVDSSYEQYF.

The chain uses TRBV30 and TRBJ2-7; TRBD2 aligns across 9 bases. CDR3 size: 17 residues. J lost 3 bases, V lost 0 bases, and 12 bases had no gene match. Germline V gives CDR1 GTSNPN, CDR2 SVGIG (reference sequence). CDR3 region: CAWSVPQREALLYEQYF. The CDR3 coding sequence is TGTGCCTGGAGTGTCCCCCAGCGGGAGGCCCTACTCTACGAGCAGTACTTC.

This clone was found a few times. The CDR3 DNA sequence: TGCAGCGTTGAACTCCGGGACTCAGCCTACGAGCAGTACTTC. Translated: CSVELRDSAYEQYF. J is TRBJ2-7 and V is TRBV29-1, with D perhaps TRBD2 (6 bases). Trimming stripped 2 bases from V and 2 bases from J, with 13 bases between. The length of the CDR3 is 14 residues. The V gene's germline CDR1 is SQVTM and CDR2 ANQGSEA.

This clone has just a few counts. The chain carries TRBV29-1 and TRBJ2-5; D is ambiguous. CDR3 size: 14 residues. Germline V gives CDR1 SQVTM, CDR2 ANQGSEA. Between the trimmed V and J ends, which lost 4 bases and 4 bases, there was a span of 16 bases. CDR3 amino acids: CSVAVRRVGETQYF. The CDR3 DNA reads as TGCAGCGTTGCAGTGCGCCGAGTAGGAGAGACCCAGTACTTC.

This rearrangement joins TRBV7-9 to TRBJ1-6; D remains ambiguous. CDR3 size: 12 residues. Germline CDR1 reads SEHNR; CDR2 reads FQNEAQ (reference sequence). Trimming removed 5 bases at V and 9 bases at J, with 8 bases between. The CDR3 sequence: CASSRTLSPLHF. CDR3 in DNA: TGTGCCAGCAGCCGCACACTTTCACCCCTCCACTTT.

The chain recombines TRBV9 with TRBJ1-3; TRBD1 might be the D (6 bases). The germline gives CDR1 SGDLS, CDR2 YYNGEE. The V end was cut by 4 bases, the J end by 3 bases, with 11 bases between. This CDR3 is built from 14 residues. As DNA, the CDR3 is TGTGCCAGCAGCTCCAGGGGTGGTGGAAACACCATATATTTT. The encoded protein is CASSSRGGGNTIYF.

The chain carries TRBV19 and TRBJ2-5; D gene uncertain. The CDR3 extends over 14 amino acids. V shed 7 bases and J shed 7 bases, with 19 bases lying between them. Germline V gene data show CDR1 as LNHDA and CDR2 as SQIVND (reference sequence). The CDR3 loop reads CASNIGGNLGTQYF. As DNA, the CDR3 is TGTGCCAGTAATATCGGTGGCAACCTAGGGACCCAGTACTTC.

This clone showed up many times. The chain has TRBV7-2 and TRBJ2-1; either TRBD1 or TRBD2 may fit D (6 bases each). V gave up 4 bases and J gave up 10 bases, with 20 bases separating them. Per germline, CDR1 SGHTA and CDR2 FQGNSA. The CDR3 is made up of 15 amino acids. Here the CDR3 reads CASSSSSHKGGEQFF. DNA for the CDR3: TGTGCCAGCAGCTCTTCTAGCCACAAGGGGGGCGAGCAGTTCTTC. The complete variable domain, with remaining parts taken from reference TRBV7-2 and TRBJ2-1, reads GAGVSQSPSNKVTEKGKDVELRCDPISGHTALYWYRQSLGQGLEFLIYFQGNSAPDKSGLPSDRFSAERTGGSVSTLTIQRTQQEDSAVYLCASSSSSHKGGEQFFGPGTRLTVL.

The genes are TRBV25-1 and TRBJ2-7, with 8 bases lining up with TRBD1. CDR1 and CDR2 (germline): MGHDK, SYGVNS. Germline trimming cut 4 bases from V and 0 bases from J; bases unmatched to any gene: 5. This CDR3 spans 15 amino acids. This CDR3 is CASSAAGGSSYEQYF. For the CDR3, the DNA is TGTGCCAGCAGTGCCGCAGGGGGCAGCTCCTACGAGCAGTACTTC.

The chain links TRBV27 to TRBJ2-2, with D perhaps being TRBD1 or TRBD2 (6 bases each). Germline lookup yields CDR1 MNHEY and CDR2 SMNVEV (reference sequence). CDR3 size: 16 residues. V shed 7 bases and J shed 4 bases, with 19 bases lying between them. The CDR3 here is CASTARGGLGTGELFF. The CDR3 DNA sequence: TGTGCCAGCACAGCCCGAGGGGGGCTCGGCACCGGGGAGCTGTTTTTT.

This chain joins TRBV15 and TRBJ1-2, with D possibly being TRBD1 (5 bases). The CDR3 runs to 15 residues. CDR1 is LNHNV, CDR2 YYDKDF, per germline (reference sequence). V was clipped by 5 bases and J by 4 bases, with 17 bases between them. The CDR3 reads CATSLLSRGSYGYTF. The CDR3 region has the DNA TGTGCCACCAGCCTCCTCAGCCGGGGGAGCTATGGCTACACCTTC.

The rearrangement links TRBV28 to TRBJ2-2; 8 bases align to TRBD1. The CDR3 is 16 residues long. V shed 5 bases and J 3 bases; nucleotides not matched to a gene: 8. Germline CDR1 reads MDHEN; CDR2 reads SYDVKM. In DNA, the CDR3 is TGTGCCAGCAGTCCTGGACAGGGAAGGTACACCGGGGAGCTGTTTTTT. It translates to CASSPGQGRYTGELFF. Together with reference TRBV28 and TRBJ2-2, the CDR3 gives the full variable domain: DVKVTQSSRYLVKRTGEKVFLECVQDMDHENMFWYRQDPGLGLRLIYFSYDVKMKEKGDIPEGYSVSREKKERFSLILESASTNQTSMYLCASSPGQGRYTGELFFGEGSRLTVL.

In this sample, this clone turned up many times. The rearrangement uses TRBV29-1 and TRBJ1-2; D unclear. The CDR3 sequence is 11 residues long. V lost 6 bases and J 6 bases, leaving 11 bases between the germline ends. From germline, CDR1 is SQVTM and CDR2 ANQGSEA. This CDR3 is CSVRGLDGYTF. The CDR3 DNA sequence: TGCAGCGTCCGCGGACTGGATGGCTACACCTTC.

The rearrangement uses TRBV9 and TRBJ1-2, with D maybe TRBD1 (6 bases). The V gene's germline CDR1 is SGDLS and CDR2 YYNGEE. The CDR3 loop spans 14 amino acids. V was trimmed by 3 bases and J by 8 bases, leaving 17 bases between them. The CDR3 DNA is TGTGCCAGCAGCGGAATAACAGGGTCTTGGGGCTACACCTTC. It yields the protein CASSGITGSWGYTF.

In its sample, this clone was seen a few times. The chain employs TRBV29-1 and TRBJ2-5; 7 nucleotides align to TRBD1. This CDR3 spans 12 amino acids. J was trimmed by 11 bases and V by 4 bases; bases with no gene match: 10. Germline CDR1 and CDR2: SQVTM and ANQGSEA. The CDR3 loop reads CSVVLNRGEQYF. The CDR3 nucleotides read TGCAGCGTTGTGTTAAACAGGGGAGAGCAGTACTTC.